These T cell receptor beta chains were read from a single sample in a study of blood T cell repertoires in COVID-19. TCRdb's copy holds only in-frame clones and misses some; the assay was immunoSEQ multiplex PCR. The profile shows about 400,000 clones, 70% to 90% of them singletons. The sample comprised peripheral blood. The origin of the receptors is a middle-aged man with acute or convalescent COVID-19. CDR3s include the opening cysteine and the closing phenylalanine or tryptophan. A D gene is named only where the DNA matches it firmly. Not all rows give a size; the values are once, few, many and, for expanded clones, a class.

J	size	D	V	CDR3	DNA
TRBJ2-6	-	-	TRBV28	CASSYLSSGANVLTF	TGTGCCAGTTCTTATCTATCCTCTGGGGCCAACGTCCTGACTTTC
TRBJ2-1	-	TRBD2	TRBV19	CATQGSGGPSYNEQFF	TGTGCCACTCAGGGTAGCGGGGGGCCGTCCTACAATGAGCAGTTCTTC
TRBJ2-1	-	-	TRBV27	CASSLGTGSYNEQFF	TGTGCCAGCAGTTTAGGGACTGGGTCCTACAATGAGCAGTTCTTC
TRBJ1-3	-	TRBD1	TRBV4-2	CASSRTGVDSGNTIYF	TGTGCCAGCAGCAGGACAGGGGTGGACTCTGGAAACACCATATATTTT
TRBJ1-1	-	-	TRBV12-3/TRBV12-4	CAITTTWNTEAFF	TGTGCCATAACGACAACCTGGAACACTGAAGCTTTCTTT
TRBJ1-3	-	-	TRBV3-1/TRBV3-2	CASSQTPGLQSGNTIYF	TGTGCCAGCAGCCAGACACCGGGACTGCAGTCTGGAAACACCATATATTTT
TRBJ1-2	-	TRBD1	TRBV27	CASTTYPGTGGHGYTF	TGTGCCAGCACTACCTACCCCGGGACAGGGGGCCATGGCTACACCTTC
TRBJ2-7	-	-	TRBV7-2	CASSFGTQGREQYF	TGTGCCAGCAGCTTCGGGACTCAGGGACGCGAGCAGTACTTC
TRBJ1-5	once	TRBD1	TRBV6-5	CASSTGQGYQPQHF	TGTGCCAGCAGTACGGGACAGGGCTATCAGCCCCAGCATTTT
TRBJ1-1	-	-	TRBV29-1	CSVETVLNTEAFF	TGCAGCGTTGAAACAGTCCTGAACACTGAAGCTTTCTTT
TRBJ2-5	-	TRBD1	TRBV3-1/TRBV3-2	CASSITGAYAQETQYF	TGTGCCAGCAGCATCACAGGGGCTTATGCCCAAGAGACCCAGTACTTC
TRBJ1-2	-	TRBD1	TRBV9	CASSSRQNRGFGYTF	TGTGCCAGCAGCTCGCGACAGAACAGGGGCTTTGGCTACACCTTC
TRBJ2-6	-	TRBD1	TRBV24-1	CATSVQGNSGANVLTF	TGTGCCACCAGTGTACAGGGGAACTCTGGGGCCAACGTCCTGACTTTC
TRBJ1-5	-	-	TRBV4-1	CASSQPGRQRGQPQHF	TGCGCCAGCAGCCAACCCGGACGTCAAAGGGGCCAGCCCCAGCATTTT
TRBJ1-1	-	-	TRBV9	CASSVTGIQRTEAFF	TGTGCCAGCAGCGTAACAGGGATCCAGAGAACTGAAGCTTTCTTT
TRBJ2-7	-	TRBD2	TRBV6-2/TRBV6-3	CASSRAASGRGYEQYF	TGTGCCAGCAGCCGCGCCGCTAGCGGGAGGGGGTACGAGCAGTACTTC
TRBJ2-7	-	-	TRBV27	CASSLRGPYTYEQYF	TGTGCCAGCAGTTTACGCGGGCCTTATACCTACGAGCAGTACTTC
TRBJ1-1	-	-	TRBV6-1	CASSERGMGTEAFF	TGTGCCAGCAGTGAAAGGGGAATGGGAACTGAAGCTTTCTTT
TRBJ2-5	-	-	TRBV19	CASSIGASSWAETQYF	TGTGCCAGTAGTATAGGGGCTAGCAGTTGGGCAGAGACCCAGTACTTC
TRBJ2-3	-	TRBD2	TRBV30	CARKRGRGTSGTDTQYF	TGTGCCCGAAAAAGAGGGCGGGGGACCTCGGGCACAGATACGCAGTATTTT
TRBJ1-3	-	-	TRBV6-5	CASSFLGGSGNTIYF	TGTGCCAGCAGTTTCCTCGGTGGCTCTGGAAACACCATATATTTT
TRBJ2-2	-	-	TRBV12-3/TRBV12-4	CASSFLGGGELFF	TGTGCCAGCAGTTTCTTGGGGGGCGGGGAGCTGTTTTTT
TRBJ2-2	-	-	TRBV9	CASRGDINTGELFF	TGTGCCAGCAGGGGGGACATAAACACCGGGGAGCTGTTTTTT
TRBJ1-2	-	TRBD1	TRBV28	CASSLFFRAGGYYGYTF	TGTGCCAGCAGTTTATTTTTTAGGGCAGGGGGGTACTATGGCTACACCTTC
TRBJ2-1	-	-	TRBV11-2	CASSLVPQSYNEQFF	TGTGCCAGCAGCTTAGTCCCCCAGTCCTACAATGAGCAGTTCTTC
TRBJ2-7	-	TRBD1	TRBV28	CASIGDRAYEQYF	TGTGCCAGCATCGGGGACAGAGCCTACGAGCAGTACTTC
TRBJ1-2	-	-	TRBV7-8	CASSWITGTGGYGYTF	TGTGCCAGCAGCTGGATTACGGGGACCGGGGGGTATGGCTACACCTTC
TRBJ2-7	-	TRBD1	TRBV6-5	CASSYEFGQAYEQYF	TGTGCCAGCAGTTACGAATTCGGACAGGCCTACGAGCAGTACTTC
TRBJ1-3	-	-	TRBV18	CASSPSTVSGNTIYF	TGTGCCAGCTCACCGTCGACAGTGTCTGGAAACACCATATATTTT
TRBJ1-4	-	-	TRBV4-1	CASSQETEGKLFF	TGCGCCAGCAGCCAAGAAACAGAGGGAAAACTGTTTTTT
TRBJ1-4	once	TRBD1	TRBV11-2	CASSPQQGAATNEKLFF	TGTGCCAGCAGCCCTCAACAGGGGGCAGCAACTAATGAAAAACTGTTTTTT
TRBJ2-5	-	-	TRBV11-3	CASSKNAETQYF	TGTGCCAGCAGTAAAAACGCGGAGACCCAGTACTTC
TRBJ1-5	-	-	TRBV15	CATSSGVDNQPQHF	TGTGCCACCAGCAGCGGAGTAGACAATCAGCCCCAGCATTTT
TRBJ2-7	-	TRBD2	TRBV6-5	CASSYSRGVDGQYF	TGTGCCAGCAGTTACTCTCGGGGGGTCGACGGGCAGTACTTC
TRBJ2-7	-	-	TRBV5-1	CASSLVSSGASYEQYF	TGCGCCAGCAGCTTGGTCAGTAGCGGAGCCTCCTACGAGCAGTACTTC
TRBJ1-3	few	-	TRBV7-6	CASSLARGIGDTIYF	TGTGCCAGCAGCTTAGCGCGGGGAATCGGTGACACCATATATTTT
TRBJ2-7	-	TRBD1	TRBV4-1	CASSQPRDSGSYEQYF	TGCGCCAGCAGCCAACCCCGGGACAGTGGCTCCTACGAGCAGTACTTC
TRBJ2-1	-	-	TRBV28	CASSFWGDYYNEQFF	TGTGCCAGCAGTTTTTGGGGAGACTACTACAATGAGCAGTTCTTC
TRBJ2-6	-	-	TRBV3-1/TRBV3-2	CASSRLMDSLSGANVLTF	TGTGCCAGCAGCCGCCTTATGGACAGTCTCTCTGGGGCCAACGTCCTGACTTTC
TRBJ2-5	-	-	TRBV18	CASTPEGVVTQYF	TGTGCCAGCACCCCTGAGGGAGTGGTGACCCAGTACTTC
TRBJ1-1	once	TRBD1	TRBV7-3	CASSFSGGRDTEAFF	TGTGCCAGCAGCTTCTCAGGGGGTCGCGACACTGAAGCTTTCTTT
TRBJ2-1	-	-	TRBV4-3	CASSQDSRGEQFF	TGCGCCAGCAGCCAAGATTCCAGGGGCGAGCAGTTCTTC
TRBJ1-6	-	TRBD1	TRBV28	CASTTGNFYNSPLHF	TGTGCCAGCACGACAGGGAACTTTTATAATTCACCCCTCCACTTT
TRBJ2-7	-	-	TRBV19	CASSTPGLYEQYF	TGTGCCAGTAGTACCCCGGGACTCTACGAGCAGTACTTC
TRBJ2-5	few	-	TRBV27	CASSSKRGGNGHKPQYF	TGTGCCAGCAGTTCCAAAAGGGGGGGGAACGGCCACAAGCCCCAGTACTTC
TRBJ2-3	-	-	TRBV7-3	CASSGGGDDSTDTQYF	TGTGCCAGCAGCGGCGGAGGGGACGATAGCACAGATACGCAGTATTTT
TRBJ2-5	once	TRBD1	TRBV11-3	CASSSRQGEKETQYF	TGTGCCAGCAGCTCCAGACAGGGGGAGAAAGAGACCCAGTACTTC
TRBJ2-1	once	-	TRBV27	CASSPLTGSSYNEQFF	TGTGCCAGCAGCCCTTTAACAGGTAGCTCCTACAATGAGCAGTTCTTC